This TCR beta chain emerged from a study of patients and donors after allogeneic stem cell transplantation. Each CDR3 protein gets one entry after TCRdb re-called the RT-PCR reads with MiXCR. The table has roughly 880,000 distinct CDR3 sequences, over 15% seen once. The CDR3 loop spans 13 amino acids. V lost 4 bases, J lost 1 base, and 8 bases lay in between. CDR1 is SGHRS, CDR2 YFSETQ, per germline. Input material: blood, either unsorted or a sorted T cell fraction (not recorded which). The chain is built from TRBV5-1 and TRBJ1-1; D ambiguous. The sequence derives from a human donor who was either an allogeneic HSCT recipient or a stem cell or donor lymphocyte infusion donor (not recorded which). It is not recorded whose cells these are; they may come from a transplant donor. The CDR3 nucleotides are TGCGCCAGCAGCCAACGTTCGAACACTGAAGCTTTCTTT. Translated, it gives CASSQRSNTEAFF.